The rows below give T cell receptor beta chains drawn from one sample of a study of blood T cell repertoires in COVID-19. The data were produced by immunoSEQ multiplex PCR, yet TCRdb's version contains in-frame clones alone and is incomplete. This table has roughly 200,000 clones, roughly 80% appearing once. Source material: peripheral blood. The receptors were gathered from a woman older than 75 with acute or convalescent COVID-19. Each CDR3 is given with its conserved first and last residue. The order of the fields is clone size, J gene, D gene, V gene, CDR3 DNA, CDR3 protein. D genes are given only for firm matches. Where a row states a size, it is once, few, many or the class of an expanded clone; other rows omit it.

>NA|TRBJ2-5|NA|TRBV29-1
TGCAGCGTTCCATCCCGAAGACAGGAGGAGACCCAGTACTTC
CSVPSRRQEETQYF
>NA|TRBJ2-1|TRBD2|TRBV9
TGTGCCAGCAGCGTAGTCGAGCGGGGGGACAATGAGCAGTTCTTC
CASSVVERGDNEQFF
>NA|TRBJ2-5|TRBD2|TRBV5-6
TGTGCCAGCAGCTTAATCGCGGGGGGGAATCAAGAGACCCAGTACTTC
CASSLIAGGNQETQYF
>few|TRBJ2-1|TRBD2|TRBV7-9
TGTGCCAGCAGCTTACTAGCGGGCAATGAGCAGTTCTTC
CASSLLAGNEQFF
>NA|TRBJ2-5|NA|TRBV9
TGTGCCAGCAGCGTAGGAATTCGGTTGGAAGAGACCCAGTACTTC
CASSVGIRLEETQYF
>NA|TRBJ2-7|TRBD2|TRBV5-6
TGTGCCAGCAGCTTGGCGCTACCGGGACTAGGCGAGCAGTACTTC
CASSLALPGLGEQYF
>NA|TRBJ1-6|TRBD1|TRBV6-2/TRBV6-3
TGTGCCAGCAGTGACCGGACAGGGGGAATCTATAATTCACCCCTCCACTTT
CASSDRTGGIYNSPLHF
>NA|TRBJ2-1|TRBD2|TRBV7-9
TGTGCCAGCAGTCTAGCGGGAGGGCACAATGAGCAGTTCTTC
CASSLAGGHNEQFF
>NA|TRBJ2-1|NA|TRBV7-8
TGTGCCAGCAGCGTTAGCAGGGTAGAGTCCTACAATGAGCAGTTCTTC
CASSVSRVESYNEQFF
>NA|TRBJ2-1|TRBD2|TRBV11-2
TGTGCCAGCAGCCCGAGGACTAGCATGGGGAATGAGCAGTTCTTC
CASSPRTSMGNEQFF
>NA|TRBJ1-2|TRBD1|TRBV6-5
TGTGCCAGCACCCGGGACAGGGCGAACTATGGCTACACCTTC
CASTRDRANYGYTF
>once|TRBJ1-2|NA|TRBV10-3
TGTGCCATCAGTGACGGACAGACCCCCTATGGCTACACCTTC
CAISDGQTPYGYTF
>NA|TRBJ1-3|TRBD1|TRBV5-1
TGCGCCAGCAGCCCCTCGACAGGGACGGGAAACACCATATATTTT
CASSPSTGTGNTIYF
>NA|TRBJ2-3|TRBD2|TRBV24-1
TGTGCCACCTTGCGCTCTAGGACTAGCGGGAGAAGAGGCACAGATACGCAGTATTTT
CATLRSRTSGRRGTDTQYF